This T cell receptor beta chain was captured in a study of T cells in Graves' hyperthyroidism and ophthalmopathy. Amplified regions were TCR beta CDR3 sequences from RNA transcripts. First-round RT-PCR targeting the TCR CDR3 was performed with the HTBI primer set. TCRdb redid the calling of the multiplex PCR reads with MiXCR, one entry per CDR3 protein. This table has hundreds of thousands of distinct CDR3 sequences, just under 45% appearing once. CDR1 and CDR2 (germline): SQVTM, ANQGSEA. Trimming cost V 6 bases and J 8 bases, with 11 bases left between them. The CDR3 extends over 11 amino acids. The sequenced sample consisted of peripheral blood or thyroid tissue (not recorded which). The chain joins TRBV29-1 to TRBJ1-3, with D possibly TRBD1 on 6 matching bases. This TCR was sampled from an adult man with Graves' disease, either hyperthyroidism or ophthalmopathy (not recorded which). The CDR3 DNA is TGCAGCGTAGGGGGGGGATACACCATATATTTT. Encoded protein: CSVGGGYTIYF.